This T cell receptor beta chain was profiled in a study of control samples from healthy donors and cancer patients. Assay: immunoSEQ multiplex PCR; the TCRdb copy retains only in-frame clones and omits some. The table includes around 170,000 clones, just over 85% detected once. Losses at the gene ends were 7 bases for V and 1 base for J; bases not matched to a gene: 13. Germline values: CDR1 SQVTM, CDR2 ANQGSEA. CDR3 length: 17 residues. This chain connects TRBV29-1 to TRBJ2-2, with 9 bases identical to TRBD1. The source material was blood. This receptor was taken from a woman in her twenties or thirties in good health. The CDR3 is CSAKTPGQGLNTGELFF. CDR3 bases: TGCAGCGCAAAAACCCCGGGACAGGGACTGAACACCGGGGAGCTGTTTTTT.